This TCR beta chain was recorded in a study of control samples from healthy donors and cancer patients. The method was immunoSEQ multiplex PCR; TCRdb's version includes in-frame clones alone and lacks a portion of them. The sample shows approximately 100,000 clones, around 89% of them seen only once. Input material: blood. This receptor was taken from a man aged 25-40 years in good health.

CDR3 protein: CASSPGGLHTGELFF. CDR3 nucleotide sequence: TGTGCCAGCAGCCCCGGGGGGCTACACACCGGGGAGCTGTTTTTT. J is TRBJ2-2 and V is TRBV27; the D gene is possibly TRBD2 (7 bases). Germline CDR1 reads MNHEY; CDR2 reads SMNVEV (reference sequence). V lost 6 bases to trimming and J lost 3 bases, with 14 bases between them. The CDR3 has 15 amino acids.